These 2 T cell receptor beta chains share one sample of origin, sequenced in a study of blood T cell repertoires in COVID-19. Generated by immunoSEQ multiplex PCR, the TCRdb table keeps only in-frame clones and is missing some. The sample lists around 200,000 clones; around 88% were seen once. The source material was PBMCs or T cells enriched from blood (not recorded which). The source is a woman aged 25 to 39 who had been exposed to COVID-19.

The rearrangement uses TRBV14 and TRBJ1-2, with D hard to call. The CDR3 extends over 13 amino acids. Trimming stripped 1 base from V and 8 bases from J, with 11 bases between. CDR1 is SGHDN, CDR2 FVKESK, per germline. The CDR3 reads CASSQVLGGGYTF. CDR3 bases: TGTGCCAGCAGCCAAGTACTGGGCGGGGGCTACACCTTC.

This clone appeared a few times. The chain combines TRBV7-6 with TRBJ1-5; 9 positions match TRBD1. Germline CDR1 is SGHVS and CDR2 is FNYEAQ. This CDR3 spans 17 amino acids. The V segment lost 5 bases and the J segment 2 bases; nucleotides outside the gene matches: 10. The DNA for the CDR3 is TGTGCCAGCAGCCCTAATTCGGACAGGGGTGGCAATCAGCCCCAGCATTTT. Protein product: CASSPNSDRGGNQPQHF.